The T cell receptor (beta chain) described here comes from a study of T cell responses to AZD1222 COVID-19 vaccine. TCRdb's table, derived via immunoSEQ multiplex PCR, lists solely in-frame clones and lacks some. The sample includes about 120,000 clones, around 85% of them seen just once. The CDR3 runs to 16 residues. Germline values: CDR1 LGHDT, CDR2 YNNKEL (reference sequence). V was shortened by 3 bases and J by 6 bases, with 21 bases between the two germline ends. This sequence was found in an adult in good health. The genes are TRBV3-1 (or the pseudogene TRBV3-2) and TRBJ2-7; weak D call: TRBD2 (7 bases). The material was peripheral blood, obtained on day 0 of AZD1222 vaccination. CDR3: CASSHLMTRRGGEQYF. The CDR3, as DNA: TGTGCCAGCAGCCATCTCATGACGAGGAGGGGGGGCGAGCAGTACTTC.